This TCR beta chain was sequenced in a study of cytomegalovirus exposure and HLA in healthy donors (dated by TCRdb to the late 2010s). The study in broad terms: According to an earlier analysis of 587 of the donors, roughly 180 million T cells yielded roughly 110 million unique TCR beta sequences and more than 250 Gb of sequence data. Four or five DR-DQ haplotypes were handled as single units for association and clustering because linkage in the cohort was strong. Rather than drawing on any new phenotypic data, the later analysis identified candidate immune exposures from TCR beta sequences and the way those sequences occurred across donors. The study profiled the T cell repertoires of around 700 subjects by immunosequencing and related them to cytomegalovirus serostatus. In addition to the first cohort of 500 to 850 subjects, a separate validation cohort of about 120 different subjects was used. A later analysis re-analyzed previously published TCR beta repertoires from roughly 690 donors and added high-resolution HLA genotyping to study TCR occurrence patterns. Typing coverage varied by locus: roughly 620-640 donors for A, B, C, DRB1 and DQB1; 522 for DQA1; over 600 for DPA1; 450 to 480 for DPB1. In an earlier analysis of 587 of the donors, high-throughput TCR beta sequencing was used to judge whether each TCR beta V gene segment behaved as functional or pseudogenic. To predict cytomegalovirus infection status, the study brought together high-throughput TCR immunosequencing, statistical association of individual TCRs with disease status, and machine learning. Among some 400 genotyped donors of the cohort, an average of approximately 240,000 unique TCR beta nucleotide sequences were sequenced per donor, roughly 20% of them non-productive. The study aimed to test whether cataloging public T cell receptors could reveal signatures of past pathogen exposure. An early release covering roughly 580 HLA-typed donors comprised about 310 gigabases of sequencing data and roughly 86 million unique TCR sequences. HLA typing covered class I and class II loci at four-digit resolution. In a later genetic analysis, genome-wide SNP genotypes for about three fifths of the 666 donors were used, and that subset was treated as a discovery cohort. Donor age, sex, ethnicity and CMV serostatus were compiled alongside the repertoire data. Of the 300 to 500 genotyped donors, 75% to 85% were placed in the genetic ancestry cluster associated with self-reported Caucasian donors. All discovery cohort repertoires had been generated on a single sequencing platform.

Library generation was performed with the immunoSEQ multiplex PCR assay. A mixture of 60 forward primers for TCR Vbeta segments and 13 reverse primers for TCR Jbeta segments was used in the multiplex PCR. A multiplex PCR assay on genomic DNA amplified the CDR3 region of rearranged TCR beta genes. Amplified TCR beta libraries were sequenced as 87-base-pair reads on the Illumina HiSeq System. Per the source publication's procedure: In a later analysis, some 80 million unique TCR beta chains were counted across the approximately 620 repertoires, and approximately 9.9 million of these chains were shared by at least two donors. A nearest-neighbor algorithm error-corrected the raw reads and collapsed the reads into unique sequences, merging closely related sequences to remove PCR and sequencing errors. Alignment of CDR3 sequences to IMGT reference sequences was used to assign V, D and J gene segments. Each retained sequence needed at least a six-nucleotide match to both a V gene segment and a J gene segment. Rearrangements were classified as productive when the CDR3 lacked stop codons and remained in frame with V and J, and all other rearrangements were classified as non-productive. CDR3 was defined by IMGT convention, running from the second conserved V-encoded cysteine to the conserved J-encoded phenylalanine. The earlier analysis of about 620 of the donors excluded sequences that lacked an unambiguous match to a single V gene segment. An earlier analysis of several hundred of the donors called V segments functional above 56.7% productive rearrangements and segregating when the between-donor standard deviation exceeded 5%. A statistical classification framework was developed to diagnose cytomegalovirus status using the catalog of TCR beta chain sequences. V and J gene assignment, in a later analysis, came from comparing TCR nucleotide sequences with IMGT/GENE-DB human TR gene sequences. In a later analysis, CDR3 sequences and most-parsimonious VDJ recombination scenarios were assigned using the TCRdist pipeline. In a later analysis, each TCR beta chain was defined by its CDR3 amino acid sequence together with its V-gene family, and reads lacking a unique V-gene family were excluded. To address suspected cross-contamination and a sequencing artifact, a later analysis removed 450 to 700 highly shared, low-generation-probability nucleotide sequences. For each public chain, a later analysis derived a clonal expansion index from normalized ranks of inferred template counts within each repertoire. In a later analysis, generation probabilities were computed using a VDJ recombination model fitted to out-of-frame rearrangements, and the results were checked against IGoR. Hypergeometric tests were used in a later analysis to score TCR-TCR, TCR-HLA and TCR-CMV co-occurrence, with a repertoire-size bias correction applied to the TCR pairs. False discovery rates were estimated in a later analysis by permuting HLA or CMV assignments 20 times. In a later analysis, co-occurring TCRs were grouped using DBSCAN, with TCRdist sequence similarity added in when clustering inside HLA-allele-positive subsets. Repertoires with fewer than 30,000 or more than 120,000 public chains, plus five repertoires with anomalous nucleotide sharing, were excluded from co-occurrence clustering. TCRdb carries this immuneACCESS record with in-frame sequences only. Its versions omit some clonotypes, under half of them owing to an unresolved V gene in the studies checked, with the rest unexplained. The V and J calls and clone size were taken over from that table, and D and trimming were inferred from the DNA. The sample records nearly 110,000 clones, roughly 73% of which are singletons. About 8% of the sample is in the top ten clones.

Findings and caveats that apply to the study as a whole: According to a later genetic analysis, donors in an Asian-associated ancestry cluster had fewer N-insertions in productive TCRs than the approximately 670-donor mean. An association between a missense DCLRE1C variant and V-gene and J-gene trimming of TCR beta chains was found in a later genetic analysis and replicated in an independent cohort. Some IMGT-functional V segments, including TRBV6-2 and TRBV6-3, could not be distinguished by the 87-base-pair reads and were therefore excluded. A further reported finding was that TCR beta sequences accurately predicted the HLA-A and HLA-B alleles for most subjects in the first cohort. Linkage disequilibrium might explain the correlated functional status among segregating V segments, but an unknown experimental factor could not be ruled out. The sequencing pipeline was judged likely to have produced a cluster of highly shared sequence variants as a technical artifact. Because counts were too low, approximately 18 rarely observed V segments, including chromosome 9 orphons, were excluded from the earlier analysis of 587 of the donors. A later analysis reported that several top co-occurrence clusters appeared linked to parvovirus B19, influenza, CMV and Epstein-Barr virus. The study listed approximately 150 TCR beta chains as associated with cytomegalovirus. In a later analysis, most CMV-associated TCR beta chains were found to appear HLA-restricted, with HLA associations seemingly driven largely by CMV exposure. In a later analysis, around 17,000 TCR beta sequences were associated with specific HLA alleles at a false discovery rate of 0.05. In a later analysis, TCR association rates were found to vary across HLA loci, with the most associated TCRs seen for DRB1 alleles and the fewest for HLA-C alleles. In an earlier analysis of around 600 of the donors, most TCR beta V segments appeared in productive rearrangements about 87% or about 30% of the time, broadly matching IMGT annotations. This cohort had only TCR beta chains sequenced, and the lack of alpha or paired-chain data limited which features could be detected. Because HLA typing was unavailable for some donors at each locus, only the typed subset was used in association tests. Sequencing depth was assumed to be roughly uniform across donors in the presence/absence analyses, though that assumption may not hold. Assigning TCR associations to individual alleles was difficult when HLA alleles, especially DR and DQ, strongly co-occurred. The only immune exposure information available for the cohort was CMV serostatus. The authors suggested that the approach could potentially be generalized to other disease states and immunological phenotypes. In a later analysis, HLA-associated TCR beta chains showed more clonal expansion and lower generation probabilities than non-associated chains that were equally common. In vitro tests confirmed that a few of the cytomegalovirus-associated TCR beta chains recognize cytomegalovirus antigens. The classifier was reported to diagnose cytomegalovirus status with high specificity and sensitivity in both the original cohort and the validation cohort. Across donors, most TCR sequences were observed very rarely, whereas some public TCRs were present in many individuals.

Points on this clone: No antigen is known for it. The sample holds no much larger clone one base away, and base qualities are not on file.

The cohort consisted of 600 to 750 healthy bone marrow donors. Cohort members were all nominally healthy when sampled, although unrecorded immune exposures were likely present. The donor tested CMV seronegative, placing the donor among the 300 to 450 seronegative members of the cohort. A peripheral blood sample was provided by each donor, and peripheral blood mononuclear cells were used for TCR beta sequencing. The Qiagen DNeasy Blood Extraction Kit was used to extract genomic DNA from the blood cell samples. The CDR3 runs 13 amino acids, cysteine and phenylalanine included. Just the 39-base CDR3 DNA is kept, in frame starting at base 1. V loses 5 bases, J loses 1 base, and the germline ends lie 8 bases apart. Based on the germline V gene, the CDR1 and CDR2 sequences are SGHTA and FQGTGA.

This TCR derives from a man aged 30 to 39 in good health and CMV-seronegative. The sequencing sample was made of PBMCs. The sequence is built from TRBV7-3 and TRBJ1-1; the D gene lacks a confident call. The DNA sequence is as follows: TGTGCCAGCAGCACGGACTCGAACACTGAAGCTTTCTTT. The encoded protein is CASSTDSNTEAFF.